These 9 T cell receptor beta chains were all obtained from the same sample, sequenced in a study of radiation and T cells in renal cell carcinoma. Here immunoSEQ multiplex PCR was the method, and the copy in TCRdb shows in-frame clones only, minus some. The sample shows roughly 82,000 clones, about 88% of them seen only once. The sample's time point: blood 4 weeks post-SBRT, at nephrectomy. The sample's treatment: 15 Gy SBRT to primary tumor, nephrectomy 4 weeks later. Sequencing was performed on blood, taken from a patient whose treatment included radiotherapy and nephrectomy. Source of these receptors: a woman in her 70s with renal cell carcinoma.

V usage is TRBV5-1 and J usage is TRBJ2-2, with D hard to call. V dropped 0 bases and J dropped 6 bases, with 12 bases sitting between them. This CDR3 contains 15 residues. The germline CDR1 and CDR2 sequences are SGHRS and YFSETQ. DNA for the CDR3: TGCGCCAGCAGCTTGGCGGCTGGGTCCGCCGGGGAGCTGTTTTTT. This encodes CASSLAAGSAGELFF.

The chain recombines TRBV18 with TRBJ2-3, with TRBD2 identical over 15 bases. The CDR3 extends over 18 amino acids. The germline gives CDR1 KGHSH, CDR2 LQKENI. Trimming cost V 3 bases and J 2 bases; bases outside gene matches: 6. CDR3 nucleotide sequence: TGTGCCAGCTCACCCCCCCGGACTAGCGGGGGGGCCACAGATACGCAGTATTTT. Its protein is CASSPPRTSGGATDTQYF.

The chain combines TRBV7-8 with TRBJ2-7, with 8 bases lining up with TRBD2. With 5 bases clipped from V and 5 bases from J, the junction kept 11 bases outside the gene matches. This CDR3 spans 15 amino acids. The germline V gene encodes CDR1 SGHVS and CDR2 FQNEAQ. This CDR3 is CASSPRTSTPHEQYF. The CDR3 DNA sequence: TGTGCCAGCAGCCCGAGGACTAGCACTCCCCACGAGCAGTACTTC. The full variable domain, completed using reference TRBV7-8 and TRBJ2-7, is GAGVSQSPRYKVAKRGQDVALRCDPISGHVSLFWYQQALGQGPEFLTYFQNEAQLDKSGLPSDRFFAERPEGSVSTLKIQRTQQEDSAVYLCASSPRTSTPHEQYFGPGTRLTVT.

This chain connects TRBV28 to TRBJ1-1; no clear D. This CDR3 is 15 amino acids long. Germline V gives CDR1 MDHEN, CDR2 SYDVKM. Trimming took 3 bases from V and 1 from J, leaving 12 bases between them. CDR3 in DNA: TGTGCCAGCAGTTTCAGCGGAGGGTCGAACACTGAAGCTTTCTTT. Translated: CASSFSGGSNTEAFF.

The chain couples TRBV9 to TRBJ2-2, with D possibly TRBD1 on 6 matching bases. Trimming took off 5 bases at V and 2 bases at J, with 16 bases between the two ends. Germline assignment: CDR1 SGDLS and CDR2 YYNGEE. This CDR3 is 16 amino acids long. The CDR3 spells CASSPWGQGNTGELFF. CDR3 coding DNA: TGTGCCAGCAGTCCGTGGGGGCAGGGTAACACCGGGGAGCTGTTTTTT.

This clone was detected only a few times. V is TRBV2 and J is TRBJ1-5, with D possibly TRBD1 on 5 matching bases. Germline V gene data show CDR1 as SNHLY and CDR2 as FYNNEI. V was cut by 4 bases and J by 5 bases, with 9 bases left in between. The CDR3 covers 13 residues. The CDR3 DNA reads TGTGCCAGCAGTGTAATCAGGGATCAGCCCCAGCATTTT. Translation: CASSVIRDQPQHF. Using reference TRBV2 and TRBJ1-5 for the parts outside the CDR3, the full variable domain is EPEVTQTPSHQVTQMGQEVILRCVPISNHLYFYWYRQILGQKVEFLVSFYNNEISEKSEIFDDQFSVERPDGSNFTLKIRSTKLEDSAMYFCASSVIRDQPQHFGDGTRLSIL.

The chain recombines TRBV19 with TRBJ2-7; TRBD1 matches at 9 bases. CDR3 size: 15 residues. Germline loops: CDR1 LNHDA, CDR2 SQIVND (reference sequence). V shed 5 bases, J shed 5 bases, and the junction held 10 bases outside the gene matches. CDR3 residues: CASSVTGTGMDEQYF. The CDR3 bases are TGTGCCAGTAGTGTTACCGGGACAGGGATGGACGAGCAGTACTTC.

The rearrangement uses TRBV28 and TRBJ2-3, with TRBD2 identical over 9 bases. CDR1 and CDR2 (germline): MDHEN, SYDVKM. This CDR3 spans 15 amino acids. Trimming cost V 2 bases and J 1 base; bases outside gene matches: 1. The CDR3 loop is CASSLPSGGTDTQYF. The DNA for the CDR3 is TGTGCCAGCAGTTTACCTAGCGGGGGCACAGATACGCAGTATTTT.

This clone came up once. The chain couples TRBV19 to TRBJ1-2; no reliable D call. CDR1 and CDR2 from the germline V gene are LNHDA and SQIVND (reference sequence). The CDR3 extends over 16 amino acids. The V end lost 2 bases, the J end lost 3 bases, and 16 bases lay between the germline ends. The CDR3 is CASSIRSGRVDYGYTF. The CDR3 bases are TGTGCCAGTAGTATAAGGAGTGGAAGGGTCGACTATGGCTACACCTTC.